The 7 T cell receptor beta chains listed next were all sequenced from one sample in a study of cytomegalovirus exposure and HLA in healthy donors (dated by TCRdb to the late 2010s). The library was generated by the immunoSEQ multiplex PCR assay. For the multiplex PCR, a mixture combining 60 forward primers for TCR Vbeta segments and 13 reverse primers for TCR Jbeta segments was used. TCRdb's version of the immuneACCESS table is confined to in-frame rearrangements and falls short of the full clone set. An unresolved V gene accounts for under half of the shortfall where checked; the remainder is of unknown origin. Recorded for this sample are 130,000 to 150,000 clones; around 85% of them occurred a single time. About 3.8% of the sample rests with the top ten. Sequencing was performed on PBMCs. Receptor source: a man between 35 and 55 years old in good health and CMV-seropositive.

J is TRBJ1-1 and V is TRBV9, with D perhaps TRBD1 (5 bases). CDR1 is SGDLS and CDR2 is YYNGEE in the germline V gene. Between the trimmed V and J ends, which lost 0 bases and 1 base, there was a span of 7 bases. The CDR3 loop spans 14 amino acids. CDR3 sequence (DNA): TGTGCCAGCAGCGTAGTAGGACAGAACACTGAAGCTTTCTTT. Translated, it gives CASSVVGQNTEAFF.

The chain recombines TRBV5-6 with TRBJ2-5; no definite D call. V shed 4 bases and J shed 0 bases, with 7 bases lying between them. The germline V gene has CDR1 SGHDT and CDR2 YYEEEE. This CDR3 contains 13 residues. The CDR3: CASSLPYQETQYF. The CDR3 coding sequence is TGTGCCAGCAGCCTTCCGTACCAAGAGACCCAGTACTTC.

This clone has only a few counts. The CDR3 DNA follows: TGTGCCAGCAGCTCCAGACTAGCGGCTTTTCTCACAGATACGCAGTATTTT. This gives the protein CASSSRLAAFLTDTQYF. V gene TRBV7-8 combines with J gene TRBJ2-3; TRBD2 aligns across 9 bases. After removal of 4 bases from V and 2 bases from J, the junction contained 10 bases not matched to a gene. In germline, CDR1 is SGHVS, CDR2 FQNEAQ. This CDR3 has 17 amino acids.

The chain has TRBV30 and TRBJ1-1, with D unresolved. V was trimmed by 4 bases and J by 1 base, leaving 13 bases between them. CDR1 is GTSNPN, CDR2 SVGIG, per germline (reference sequence). The CDR3 is 14 amino acids. The CDR3 sequence is CAWTLYAANTEAFF. CDR3 DNA: TGTGCCTGGACCTTGTACGCGGCGAACACTGAAGCTTTCTTT.

This clone was counted only a few times. The chain employs TRBV7-9 and TRBJ1-1; TRBD1 agrees at 7 bases. Germline V gene lookup returns CDR1 SEHNR and CDR2 FQNEAQ (reference sequence). V shed 4 bases and J 5 bases; nucleotides not matched to a gene: 13. This CDR3 has 16 residues. The CDR3 DNA reads TGTGCCAGCAGCTGGTTACGGACAGGCGGGAGGACTGAAGCTTTCTTT. Its protein product is CASSWLRTGGRTEAFF.

The gene calls are TRBV7-9 and TRBJ2-5, with 7 bases that match TRBD2. The CDR3 covers 15 residues. Trimming removed 5 bases from V and 5 bases from J; junction bases left unmatched: 11. Germline lookup yields CDR1 SEHNR and CDR2 FQNEAQ (reference sequence). The CDR3 sequence: CASSPSRAGGETQYF. DNA of the CDR3: TGTGCCAGCAGCCCCAGCAGGGCCGGGGGGGAGACCCAGTACTTC.

The rearrangement links TRBV30 to TRBJ1-1; TRBD1 aligns across 8 bases. Per germline, CDR1 GTSNPN and CDR2 SVGIG (reference sequence). The CDR3 has 12 amino acids. The V gene end was trimmed by 2 bases and the J gene end by 10 bases; junction bases not matched to a gene: 6. DNA of the CDR3: TGTGCCTGGAGTAACCAGGGGGCTGGAGCTTTCTTT. This codes for CAWSNQGAGAFF.